This T cell receptor (beta chain) was recovered during a study of blood T cell repertoires in COVID-19. This CDR3 has 16 amino acids. Per germline, CDR1 MDHEN and CDR2 SYDVKM. V shed 6 bases and J 3 bases; nucleotides not matched to a gene: 11. Under the authors' procedure: Amplifying reference gene primers gave estimates of nucleated cell counts. Only in-frame clones appear in the TCRdb table, and some are missing; sequencing was by immunoSEQ multiplex PCR. The V and J calls and the clone size are those of that table, but D and trimming were determined from the DNA. The table has 200,000 to 250,000 clones, around nine tenths seen once. In terms of age and location, participants ranged from roughly 18 to 89 years and lived in under 30 US areas. Either two negative PCRs, clearance, or symptom resolution qualified Cohort 3 donors as recovered.

The chain combines TRBV28 with TRBJ1-5; 7 bases fit TRBD1. The source is a woman aged 50 to 60 who had recovered from COVID-19. Sequenced sample: PBMCs or T cells enriched from blood (not recorded which). The chain's CDR3 is CASSRGATGLNQPQHF. The CDR3 nucleotides are TGTGCCAGCAGCCGAGGGGCGACAGGGCTCAATCAGCCCCAGCATTTT.